The T cell receptor (beta chain) described here comes from a study of T cells in Graves' hyperthyroidism and ophthalmopathy. Amplification targeted TCR beta CDR3 regions from RNA transcripts. A first-round RT-PCR of the TCR CDR3 used the HTBI primer set. One entry per CDR3 protein, called by TCRdb with MiXCR from the multiplex PCR reads. The table has about 98,000 distinct CDR3 sequences, approximately 42% seen once. Study-wide results and limits: Also found in blood were most expanded thyroid clonotypes above 0.001. Using 13 V-J features, a model discriminated ophthalmopathy from stable hyperthyroidism.

The hyperthyroidism patients had all been newly diagnosed, and their disease duration was under 2 months. Their ages ranged from 18 to 65 years. V was trimmed by 6 bases and J by 5 bases, leaving 19 bases between them. This CDR3 comprises 14 residues. Germline CDR1 DFQATT, CDR2 SNEGSKA (reference sequence). For this clonotype: What it binds is not known.

Input material: peripheral blood or thyroid tissue (not recorded which). This sequence was found in a woman aged 25 to 45 with Graves' hyperthyroidism. The chain joins TRBV20-1 to TRBJ2-5; D is unclear. CDR3 bases: TGCAGTGCCAATAGGGTCGGGCAACGGGAGACCCAGTACTTC. This sequence encodes CSANRVGQRETQYF.